The 18 T cell receptor beta chains below were found in one sample sequenced in a study of blood T cells in healthy people across ages. Then a second PCR, running roughly 7 to 11 cycles, was carried out with a sample-barcoded 5' primer and a J-beta primer mix. MiXCR, run by TCRdb on the 5' RACE reads, gives a single entry per CDR3 protein. The sample holds some 710,000 distinct CDR3 sequences, around half seen once. Sequencing was performed on blood. The receptors originated from a man older than 75 in good health.

Turning to this clonotype: The junction does not match germline at one end; this may be a read error. This rearrangement joins TRBV9 to TRBJ2-3, with 9 positions matching TRBD2. This CDR3 region has 15 residues. Germline CDR1 reads SGDLS; CDR2 reads YYNGEE. CDR3 protein: CASSVGAGGSETQYF. The CDR3 DNA sequence: TGTGCCAGCAGCGTAGGAGCGGGAGGATCAGAGACGCAGTATTTT.

The DNA of the CDR3 is TGCAGTGCGGAGGCGGCAGACCACACAGATACGCAGTATTTT. As protein: CSAEAADHTDTQYF. J is TRBJ2-3 and V is TRBV20-1, with D tentatively TRBD2 (5 bases). The CDR3 is 14 residues long. The V gene's germline CDR1 is DFQATT and CDR2 SNEGSKA (reference sequence). Between the trimmed V and J ends, which lost 6 bases and 2 bases, there was a span of 15 bases.

As to this clonotype: This CDR3 is missing its conserved last phenylalanine or tryptophan, likely due to a read error. The DNA is left out, because the CDR3 cannot be placed on it with certainty; the CDR3 is given as TCRdb lists it. The rearrangement uses TRBV5-6 and TRBJ1-1. Germline V gives CDR1 SGHDT, CDR2 YYEEEE. The CDR3 comprises 8 residues, both ends counted. The CDR3 sequence: CASSLAAS.

Comment on this clonotype: Compared with germline, one end of the junction differs, possibly owing to a read error. This rearrangement joins TRBV5-1 to TRBJ2-1; 9 bases agree with TRBD2. Germline values: CDR1 SGHRS, CDR2 YFSETQ. This CDR3 spans 14 amino acids. CDR3 in amino acids: CASSPGTSFDERFF. The DNA of the CDR3 is TGCGCCAGCAGCCCCGGGACTAGCTTCGATGAGCGGTTCTTC.

This clonotype has ten or more counts. The chain joins TRBV4-3 to TRBJ2-1, with D possibly being TRBD1 or TRBD2 (5 bases each). CDR3 length: 15 residues. Germline-derived CDR1 and CDR2 are LGHNA and YSLEER. V gave up 0 bases and J gave up 8 bases, with 14 bases separating them. The CDR3 loop reads CASSQDQGVWDEQFF. CDR3 sequence (DNA): TGCGCCAGCAGCCAAGACCAGGGAGTTTGGGATGAGCAGTTCTTC.

The rearrangement links TRBV20-1 to TRBJ2-5, with D possibly matching TRBD2 (6 bases). V was cut by 1 base and J by 3 bases, with 15 bases left in between. This CDR3 region has 15 residues. Per germline, CDR1 DFQATT and CDR2 SNEGSKA (reference sequence). The CDR3 coding sequence is TGCAGTGCTAGAGGGGCGGGGAGACTGAAAGAGACCCAGTACTTC. Translating gives CSARGAGRLKETQYF.

The V gene is TRBV5-1, the J gene TRBJ2-2, with 8 bases matching TRBD1. J was trimmed by 4 bases and V by 3 bases; bases with no gene match: 5. The CDR3 has 15 residues. CDR1 and CDR2 from the germline V gene are SGHRS and YFSETQ. CDR3 region: CASSSDRVGTGELFF. The DNA for the CDR3 is TGCGCCAGCAGCTCGGACAGGGTTGGCACCGGGGAGCTGTTTTTT.

The chain carries TRBV6-6 and TRBJ2-7; D is unresolved. The CDR3 is 14 amino acids. Germline assignment: CDR1 MNHNY and CDR2 SVGAGI (reference sequence). V was trimmed by 5 bases and J by 3 bases, leaving 14 bases between them. The CDR3 bases are TGTGCCAGCAGTCTGGACGGCCCCCTCTACGAGCAGTACTTC. It specifies CASSLDGPLYEQYF.

This clonotype was seen ten or more times. V usage is TRBV5-1 and J usage is TRBJ2-4; no reliable D call. The germline gives CDR1 SGHRS, CDR2 YFSETQ. The CDR3 has 14 amino acids. The germline V and J ends were trimmed by 4 bases and 6 bases, with 14 bases remaining between them. CDR3 protein: CASSETGWANIQYF. The CDR3 DNA follows: TGCGCCAGCAGCGAGACGGGTTGGGCAAACATTCAGTACTTC.

In the case of this clonotype: This clone may be a read error of a much larger clone one base away. This chain uses TRBV12-3 or TRBV12-4 with TRBJ2-1; 8 bases align to TRBD2. The V and J ends lost 8 bases and 10 bases, in that order; junction bases with no gene match: 13. This CDR3 spans 14 amino acids. The CDR3 DNA reads TGTGCCAGCTATGGACGAGCGGGAGCGGGCGAGCAGTTCTTC. Its translation: CASYGRAGAGEQFF.

In regard to this clonotype: A much larger clone differs from this one at a single base, so this may be a read error. The chain combines TRBV2 with TRBJ2-7, with 8 positions matching TRBD1. V shed 3 bases and J 7 bases; nucleotides not matched to a gene: 17. The CDR3 extends over 17 amino acids. Germline-derived CDR1 and CDR2 are SNHLY and FYNNEI. The CDR3 DNA sequence: TGTGCCAGCAGTGACGGGCGCAGGGGGCGAATTTACAATGAGCAGTACTTC. It specifies CASSDGRRGRIYNEQYF. Full variable domain (rest looked up from reference TRBV2 and TRBJ2-7): EPEVTQTPSHQVTQMGQEVILRCVPISNHLYFYWYRQILGQKVEFLVSFYNNEISEKSEIFDDQFSVERPDGSNFTLKIRSTKLEDSAMYFCASSDGRRGRIYNEQYFGPGTRLTVT.

This clonotype was counted many times. The V call is TRBV4-3, the J call TRBJ2-1, with D maybe TRBD1 (5 bases). The CDR3 extends over 21 amino acids. Germline-derived CDR1 and CDR2 are LGHNA and YSLEER. The V gene lost 0 bases and the J gene lost 0 bases, with 24 bases spanning the gap. CDR3 DNA: TGCGCCAGCAGCCAAGATTTTTTAGGGGATTCCACAGTTCTCTCCTACAATGAGCAGTTCTTC. This gives the protein CASSQDFLGDSTVLSYNEQFF.

To note about this clonotype: Germline is not matched at one junction end, which may reflect a read error. The rearrangement joins TRBV9 to TRBJ2-6; D perhaps matches TRBD2 (5 bases). This CDR3 region has 21 residues. Germline V gives CDR1 SGDLS, CDR2 YYNGEE. CDR3 coding DNA: TGTGCCAGTAGCGTGTCCCGCCACCGAACCCCGTACGTCTCTGGGGCCAACGTCCTGACTTTC. Its translation is CASSVSRHRTPYVSGANVLTF.

Of note for this clonotype: A much more abundant neighbour one base away suggests this may be a read error. The chain recombines TRBV2 with TRBJ2-7; 7 nucleotides match TRBD1. The ends lost 4 bases at V and 0 bases at J; junction bases unmatched: 6. Looked up from germline, CDR1 is SNHLY and CDR2 is FYNNEI. The CDR3 totals 15 residues. In DNA form, the CDR3 reads TGTGCCAGCAGTGGAATACAGGGGAGCTCCTACGAGCAGTACTTC. It is translated as CASSGIQGSSYEQYF.

In this sample, this clonotype turned up a few times. The chain joins TRBV10-3 to TRBJ1-1; 7 bases agree with TRBD1. The V gene end was trimmed by 7 bases and the J gene end by 0 bases; junction bases not matched to a gene: 2. There are 13 residues in the CDR3. Germline CDR1 is ENHRY and CDR2 is SYGVKD. For the CDR3, the DNA is TGTGCCATCACGGGGACAGTGAACACTGAAGCTTTCTTT. Its translation is CAITGTVNTEAFF.

The V and J genes are TRBV12-3 or TRBV12-4 and TRBJ2-7; D may correspond to TRBD1 or TRBD2 (6 bases each). The CDR3 is 13 residues long. Trimming took off 11 bases at V and 5 bases at J, with 19 bases between the two ends. Written as DNA, the CDR3 is TGTGCCTCCATGGAGGGGGTTTGGGACGAGCAGTACTTC. Encoded protein: CASMEGVWDEQYF.

This clonotype was seen more than once but under ten times. The CDR3 region has the DNA TGTGCCAGCAGTGACGGACAGGGTGCCACAGATACGCAGTATTTT. This gives the protein CASSDGQGATDTQYF. The chain links TRBV2 to TRBJ2-3; 8 positions agree with TRBD1. Per germline, CDR1 SNHLY and CDR2 FYNNEI. V dropped 3 bases and J dropped 2; count of bases not matched to a gene: 4. The CDR3 has 15 residues. The full variable domain, with the rest looked up from reference TRBV2 and TRBJ2-3, is EPEVTQTPSHQVTQMGQEVILRCVPISNHLYFYWYRQILGQKVEFLVSFYNNEISEKSEIFDDQFSVERPDGSNFTLKIRSTKLEDSAMYFCASSDGQGATDTQYFGPGTRLTVL.

The genes are TRBV28 and TRBJ1-3, with D tentatively TRBD1 (5 bases). Per the germline V gene, CDR1 is MDHEN and CDR2 is SYDVKM. CDR3 length: 17 residues. V lost 6 bases and J lost 0, with 18 bases in between. The CDR3 DNA reads TGTGCCAGCAGATCGGGGGGGAACTTATTCTCTGGAAACACCATATATTTT. It is translated as CASRSGGNLFSGNTIYF.